What follows is one T cell receptor (beta chain) and its context. What it recognizes is unknown. The protocol was immunoSEQ multiplex PCR, while the TCRdb copy is restricted to in-frame clones and leaves out a portion. Altogether under 150,000 clones are present, approximately 94% being singletons, with the ten largest covering around 4.7%. These data come from a study of T cell responses to AZD1222 COVID-19 vaccine. Study results and limitations: Clonal diversity may have been underestimated in mostly white British donors.

J lost 5 bases, V lost 6 bases, and 3 bases had no gene match. Germline V gene sequence: CDR1 SNHLY, CDR2 FYNNEI. The CDR3 consists of 12 residues. The clonotype originates from an adult in good health. V gene TRBV2 combines with J gene TRBJ1-2; 7 bases match TRBD1. Sequences were derived from peripheral blood, sampled on day 0 of AZD1222 vaccination. CDR3 nucleotide sequence: TGTGCCAGCAGAGGACAGGCTTATGGCTACACCTTC. Translating it yields CASRGQAYGYTF.